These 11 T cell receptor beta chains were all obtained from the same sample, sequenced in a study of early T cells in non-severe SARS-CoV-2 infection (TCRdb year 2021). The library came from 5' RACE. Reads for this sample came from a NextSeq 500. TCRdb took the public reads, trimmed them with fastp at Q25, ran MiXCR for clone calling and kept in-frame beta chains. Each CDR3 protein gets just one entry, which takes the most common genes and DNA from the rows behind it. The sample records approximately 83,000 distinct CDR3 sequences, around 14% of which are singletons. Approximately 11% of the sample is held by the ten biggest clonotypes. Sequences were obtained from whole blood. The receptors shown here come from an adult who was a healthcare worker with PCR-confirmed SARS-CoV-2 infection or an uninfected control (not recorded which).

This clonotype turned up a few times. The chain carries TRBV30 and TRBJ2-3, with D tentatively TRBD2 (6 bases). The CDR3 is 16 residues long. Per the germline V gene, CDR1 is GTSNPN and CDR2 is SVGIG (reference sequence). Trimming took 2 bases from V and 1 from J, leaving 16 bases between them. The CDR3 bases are TGTGCCTGGAGTTTCCTTGGAGGGCAGGGCACAGATACGCAGTATTTT. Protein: CAWSFLGGQGTDTQYF.

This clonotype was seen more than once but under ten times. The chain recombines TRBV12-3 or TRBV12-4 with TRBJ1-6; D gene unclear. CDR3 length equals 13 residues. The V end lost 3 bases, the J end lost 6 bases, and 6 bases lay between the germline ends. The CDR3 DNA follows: TGTGCCAGCAGTTTCGGGCCTAATTCACCCCTCCACTTT. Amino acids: CASSFGPNSPLHF.

CDR3 DNA sequence: TGTGCCAGCAGTGCATCCCGGGGCCATGGTTACGAGCAGTACTTC. Translated: CASSASRGHGYEQYF. This rearrangement joins TRBV2 to TRBJ2-7, with D possibly called TRBD1 or TRBD2 (5 bases each). The V gene's germline CDR1 is SNHLY and CDR2 FYNNEI. V was pared by 4 bases and J by 4 bases, with 17 bases between. This CDR3 has 15 amino acids.

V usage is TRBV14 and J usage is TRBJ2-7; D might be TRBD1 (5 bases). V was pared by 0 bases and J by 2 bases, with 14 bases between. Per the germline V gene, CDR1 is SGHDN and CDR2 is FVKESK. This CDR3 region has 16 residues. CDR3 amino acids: CASSQERGTGTYEQYF. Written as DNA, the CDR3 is TGTGCCAGCAGCCAAGAAAGGGGAACAGGTACCTACGAGCAGTACTTC.

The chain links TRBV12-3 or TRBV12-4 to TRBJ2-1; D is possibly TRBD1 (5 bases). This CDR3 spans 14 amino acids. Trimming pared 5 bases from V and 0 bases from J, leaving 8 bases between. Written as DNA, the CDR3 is TGTGCCAGCAGTCCCAGGGTCTCCTACAATGAGCAGTTCTTC. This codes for CASSPRVSYNEQFF.

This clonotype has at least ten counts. The CDR3 here is CASSLDSYGYTF. In nucleotides, the CDR3 is TGTGCCAGCAGCTTAGACAGTTATGGCTACACCTTC. This chain joins TRBV7-9 and TRBJ1-2; D is unresolved. Germline V gene sequence: CDR1 SEHNR, CDR2 FQNEAQ (reference sequence). Trimming took off 1 base at V and 5 bases at J, with 5 bases between the two ends. This CDR3 is 12 amino acids long.

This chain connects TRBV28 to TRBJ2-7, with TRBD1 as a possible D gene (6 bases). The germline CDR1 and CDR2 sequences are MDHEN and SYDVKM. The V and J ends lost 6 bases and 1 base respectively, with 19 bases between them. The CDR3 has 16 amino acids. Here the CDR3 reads CASSTTGHLLSYEQYF. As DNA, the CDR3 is TGTGCCAGCAGCACCACGGGACACCTACTGTCCTACGAGCAGTACTTC.

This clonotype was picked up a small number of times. CDR3 in DNA: TGTGCCAGCAGCTCGAAACCTGGGAGGGCAGGACCAACACTCCTCACGTTTGAGCAGTTCTTC. Translation gives CASSSKPGRAGPTLLTFEQFF. V is TRBV27 and J is TRBJ2-1; 7 nucleotides line up with TRBD2. In germline, CDR1 is MNHEY, CDR2 SMNVEV (reference sequence). The CDR3 covers 21 residues. With V trimmed by 6 bases and J by 9 bases, 32 bases remained unmatched.

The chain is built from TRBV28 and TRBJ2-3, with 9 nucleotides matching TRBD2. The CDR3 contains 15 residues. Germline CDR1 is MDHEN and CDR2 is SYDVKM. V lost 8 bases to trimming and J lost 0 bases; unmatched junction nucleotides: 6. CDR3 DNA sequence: TGTGCCAGCTCGACAGCGGGGGGAAGCACAGATACGCAGTATTTT. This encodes CASSTAGGSTDTQYF. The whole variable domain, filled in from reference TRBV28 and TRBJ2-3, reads DVKVTQSSRYLVKRTGEKVFLECVQDMDHENMFWYRQDPGLGLRLIYFSYDVKMKEKGDIPEGYSVSREKKERFSLILESASTNQTSMYLCASSTAGGSTDTQYFGPGTRLTVL.

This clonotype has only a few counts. The CDR3 bases are TGTGCCAGCAGCTTGGGACTAGCCTACAATGAGCAGTTCTTC. This sequence encodes CASSLGLAYNEQFF. This chain connects TRBV7-9 to TRBJ2-1, with 8 bases matching TRBD2. The CDR3 has 14 amino acids. Trimming removed 3 bases from V and 2 bases from J; junction bases left unmatched: 0. Per the germline V gene, CDR1 is SEHNR and CDR2 is FQNEAQ (reference sequence).

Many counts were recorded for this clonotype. CDR3 loop: CASSPKTTQYF. In DNA form, the CDR3 reads TGTGCCAGCAGCCCCAAGACTACGCAGTATTTT. The chain couples TRBV11-2 to TRBJ2-3; D gene unclear. CDR1 and CDR2 from the germline V gene are SGHAT and FQNNGV. CDR3 size: 11 residues. The V end was cut by 5 bases, the J end by 8 bases, with 8 bases between.